This entry features one TCR beta chain sequence. This table comes from immunoSEQ multiplex PCR, and its TCRdb copy is limited to in-frame clones, with some not included. The sample holds over 55,000 clones; about 86% are singletons and the top ten take approximately 5.3%. These data originate in a study of T cell changes during pregnancy in multiple sclerosis. V was shortened by 2 bases and J by 2 bases, with 13 bases between the two germline ends. CDR1 is MGHRA, CDR2 YSYEKL, per germline. CDR3 length equals 16 residues. J is TRBJ1-5 and V is TRBV4-1, with no clear D. Sequencing was performed on peripheral blood from another person, used as feeder cells. The receptor's source is a human donor whose cells served as feeder cells for cultures in a pregnancy study. The CDR3 DNA follows: TGCGCCAGCAGCCAAAGGGCCTCTGAGGGCAATCAGCCCCAGCATTTT. Protein sequence: CASSQRASEGNQPQHF.